One sample yielded the 2 T cell receptor beta chains listed below, sequenced in a study of naive and memory T cell subsets. Study-wide points: Especially in CD8 cells, naive repertoires contained a few larger clonotypes, possibly CD45RA-re-expressing memory cells.

Two oligonucleotides, mixed equimolar, formed the beta constant-region primer covering TRBC1 and TRBC2. The ligated cDNA underwent four PCR rounds using SP2 and nested alpha and beta constant-region primers. TCRdb independently ran MiXCR on the UMI-ligation and nested PCR reads; one entry per CDR3 protein. The profile shows roughly 100,000 distinct CDR3 sequences, 11% of them singletons. These receptors' antigens are unknown. Sequenced input: naive CD4+ T cells from blood. The receptors stem from a human donor in good health.

This clonotype was seen repeatedly, ten times or more. V is TRBV4-3 and J is TRBJ2-5; D is possibly TRBD2 (5 bases). Trimming removed 4 bases at V and 5 bases at J, with 14 bases between. The CDR3 has 14 residues. The germline V gene encodes CDR1 LGHNA and CDR2 YSLEER. The CDR3 DNA reads TGCGCCAGCAGCCTCGCATCCGGCGGGGAGACCCAGTACTTC. It codes for CASSLASGGETQYF.

V usage is TRBV21-1 and J usage is TRBJ2-2. TRBV21-1 is given as a pseudogene. The CDR3 covers 15 residues. CDR3 nucleotides: TGTGCCAGCAACTTAGCCCTCGTCGACACCGGGGAGCTGTTTTTT. It specifies CASNLALVDTGELFF.